This T cell receptor (beta chain) originates from a study of T cell repertoires in cytomegalovirus infection. On the study more broadly: Through public TCR beta signatures, both CMV infection and matching HLA type were indicated.

In this sample, this clonotype turned up many times. Its cognate antigen is unknown. One entry per CDR3 protein results from TCRdb running MiXCR on the reads. The sample comprises roughly 77,000 distinct CDR3 sequences, about 4% of which are singletons, and roughly 22% rests with the top ten. V was cut by 5 bases and J by 12 bases, with 14 bases left in between. CDR3 size: 12 residues. Germline V gene data show CDR1 as SGHNT and CDR2 as YENEEA. Study-level points and caveats: HLA-C-restricted CMV-specific TCR beta clonotypes were dominant in the ex vivo response. Summed public TCR beta family frequency identified CMV carriers bearing the relevant HLA.

This receptor was identified in a human donor in good health (CMV status not recorded). Some clones in this sample may be carry-over from other donors' samples. The rearrangement links TRBV11-3 to TRBJ2-1, with D uncertain. Material for sequencing was PBMCs. The CDR3 region is CASSPSAAGQFF. As DNA, the CDR3 is TGTGCCAGCAGCCCCTCGGCCGCCGGGCAGTTCTTC. Based on the CDR3 plus reference TRBV11-3 and TRBJ2-1, the full variable domain is EAGVVQSPRYKIIEKKQPVAFWCNPISGHNTLYWYLQNLGQGPELLIRYENEEAVDDSQLPKDRFSAERLKGVDSTLKIQPAELGDSAVYLCASSPSAAGQFFGPGTRLTVL.